These 4 T cell receptor beta chains came from one sample sequenced in a study of shared clonotypes between healthy human individuals (dated by TCRdb to the early 2020s). The library was built by means of the immunoSEQ multiplex PCR assay. The source is immuneACCESS, and TCRdb retained only in-frame sequences with V and J called. Part of the clones is not carried over; for the studies checked, unresolved V genes explain less than half of this, and the remainder is unexplained. Within this sample are about 490,000 clones, with about 79% of them counted one time only. 13% of the sample rests with the top ten. Source material: PBMCs. These receptor sequences come from a woman in her 40s in good health. Some clones in this sample may be carry-over from other donors' samples.

The chain uses TRBV5-1 and TRBJ2-3, with D perhaps TRBD2 (6 bases). CDR1 and CDR2 (germline): SGHRS, YFSETQ. The CDR3 consists of 16 residues. V was clipped by 5 bases and J by 2 bases, with 18 bases between them. The CDR3 region has the DNA TGCGCCAGCAGACCAGAAGCGGGTCTGATCACAGATACGCAGTATTTT. Its protein product is CASRPEAGLITDTQYF.

The chain recombines TRBV9 with TRBJ2-3; D gene ambiguous. Trimming left V 0 bases short and J 2 bases short, with 16 bases between. CDR3 size: 17 residues. Germline values: CDR1 SGDLS, CDR2 YYNGEE. The CDR3 sequence: CASSVEDLRFPTDTQYF. The CDR3 nucleotides read TGTGCCAGCAGCGTAGAGGATTTGCGATTCCCCACAGATACGCAGTATTTT.

The chain employs TRBV19 and TRBJ1-2; D ambiguous. The V end lost 7 bases, the J end lost 1 base, and 19 bases lay between the germline ends. The CDR3 has 16 residues. From germline, CDR1 is LNHDA and CDR2 SQIVND (reference sequence). The CDR3 nucleotides read TGTGCCAGTACCATGGAGGCAGCCTACTTTAACTATGGCTACACCTTC. It encodes CASTMEAAYFNYGYTF. Using reference TRBV19 and TRBJ1-2 for the parts outside the CDR3, the full variable domain is DGGITQSPKYLFRKEGQNVTLSCEQNLNHDAMYWYRQDPGQGLRLIYYSQIVNDFQKGDIAEGYSVSREKKESFPLTVTSAQKNPTAFYLCASTMEAAYFNYGYTFGSGTRLTVV.

The chain links TRBV7-9 to TRBJ1-4, with 9 bases aligning to TRBD1. The germline gives CDR1 SEHNR, CDR2 FQNEAQ (reference sequence). J gave up 0 bases and V 5 bases, and 4 bases lay outside the gene matches. The CDR3 sequence is 16 residues long. CDR3 protein: CASSGRQGATNEKLFF. Written as DNA, the CDR3 is TGTGCCAGCAGCGGCAGACAGGGGGCAACTAATGAAAAACTGTTTTTT.